The 10 T cell receptor beta chains given below trace back to one sample, sequenced in a study of blood T cells in healthy people across ages. It was with a sample-barcoded 5' primer and a J-beta primer mix that a second PCR of about 6 to 12 cycles was run. TCRdb re-derived calls from the 5' RACE reads in MiXCR, one entry per CDR3 protein. The table shows about 1,800,000 distinct CDR3 sequences, with about 30% occurring only once. Input material: blood. Source of these receptors: a woman in her 30s in good health.

The chain has TRBV11-2 and TRBJ2-7; D possibly corresponds to TRBD2 (6 bases). Germline-derived CDR1 and CDR2 are SGHAT and FQNNGV. This CDR3 is built from 19 residues. Trimming cost V 3 bases and J 9 bases, with 33 bases left between them. CDR3 nucleotide sequence: TGTGCCAGCAGCTTGGCCCAGAGGCGGGGACCAATACCTTACGATGGGCAGTACTTC. Its translation is CASSLAQRRGPIPYDGQYF.

This clonotype was found a few times. The chain links TRBV9 to TRBJ2-1; 11 bases are shared with TRBD2. Germline trimming cut 5 bases from V and 8 bases from J; bases unmatched to any gene: 6. The CDR3 contains 14 residues. CDR1 SGDLS and CDR2 YYNGEE come from the germline V gene. The CDR3 sequence: CASRGSGGADEQFF. The CDR3 DNA follows: TGTGCCAGCAGAGGTAGCGGGGGGGCGGATGAGCAGTTCTTC.

Notes on this clonotype: This may be a read error: a much more frequent sequence differs by one nucleotide. This chain connects TRBV29-1 to TRBJ2-7; 7 bases match TRBD1. Germline CDR1 reads SQVTM; CDR2 reads ANQGSEA. The CDR3 totals 14 residues. With 4 bases clipped from V and 0 bases from J, the junction kept 6 bases outside the gene matches. The CDR3 DNA is TGCAGCGTTGGGGGACAGCCTGACTCCTACGAGCAGTACTTC. It translates to CSVGGQPDSYEQYF.

The chain carries TRBV6-5 and TRBJ2-3; D may match TRBD1 or TRBD2 (6 bases each). With 0 bases removed from V and 2 bases from J, the gap between germline ends came to 15 bases. Germline CDR1 reads MNHEY; CDR2 reads SVGAGI. The CDR3 runs to 17 residues. CDR3 in DNA: TGTGCCAGCAGTTACTCCACGTCGGGGGCGACCACAGATACGCAGTATTTT. Amino acid sequence: CASSYSTSGATTDTQYF.

This clonotype was detected ten times or more. This rearrangement joins TRBV6-5 to TRBJ1-6, with D hard to call. There are 15 residues in the CDR3. The V and J ends lost 2 bases and 4 bases respectively, with 9 bases between them. Germline V lookup: CDR1 MNHEY, CDR2 SVGAGI. The CDR3 DNA follows: TGTGCCAGCAGTTACGCGGGCAGATATAATTCACCCCTCCACTTT. Residues: CASSYAGRYNSPLHF.

This chain uses TRBV7-2 with TRBJ2-3; D is unclear. Germline-derived CDR1 and CDR2 are SGHTA and FQGNSA. This CDR3 region has 14 residues. Trimming shortened V by 2 bases and J by 0 bases, and 6 bases separated the two germline ends. Here the CDR3 reads CASSLTFSTDTQYF. CDR3 coding DNA: TGTGCCAGCAGCTTAACGTTTAGCACAGATACGCAGTATTTT.

Comment on this clonotype: One end of the junction is discordant with germline, which a read error may explain. The gene calls are TRBV6-5 and TRBJ2-1; 8 nucleotides align to TRBD2. This CDR3 region has 16 residues. Germline CDR1 and CDR2: MNHEY and SVGAGI. The CDR3 bases are TGTGCCGGCAGTTACTCGGTCGGACTAGCCCGGAATGAGCAGTTCTTC. Protein product: CAGSYSVGLARNEQFF.

As for this clonotype: A junction boundary mismatches the germline segment, possibly from a read error. This chain links TRBV7-9 with TRBJ2-1; 8 nucleotides align to TRBD2. Germline CDR1 and CDR2: SEHNR and FQNEAQ (reference sequence). The CDR3 is 17 residues long. This CDR3 reads CSSSLAYDSGGHNEQFF. The CDR3 DNA is TGTTCCAGCAGCTTAGCATATGACAGCGGGGGCCACAATGAGCAGTTCTTC.

This clonotype has more than one count but fewer than ten. At one of its ends the junction is not consistent with the germline gene, which may arise from a read error. The rearrangement joins TRBV20-1 to TRBJ2-7, with a weak D call TRBD2 (5 bases). Looked up from germline, CDR1 is DFQATT and CDR2 is SNEGSKA (reference sequence). The length of the CDR3 is 14 residues. The chain's CDR3 is CGAVDGVGEYEQYF. CDR3 in DNA: TGCGGTGCTGTTGACGGAGTTGGGGAGTACGAGCAGTACTTC.

This clonotype was counted many times. The rearrangement joins TRBV9 to TRBJ2-7; TRBD2 is a possible D gene (6 bases). V dropped 4 bases and J dropped 4 bases, with 18 bases sitting between them. Germline-derived CDR1 and CDR2 are SGDLS and YYNGEE. The CDR3 is made up of 15 amino acids. Here the CDR3 reads CASSPNGGLPYEQYF. CDR3 DNA: TGTGCCAGCAGCCCCAATGGAGGACTACCATACGAGCAGTACTTC.